The sequence of this TCR beta chain was determined in a study of breast tumors, draining lymph nodes, adjacent tissues. Whole-study findings and limits: The data were judged consistent with most tumor T cells coming from lymph node and expanding in tumor.

The lymph nodes were axillary draining lymph nodes from breast cancer patients. This clonotype was found many times. As yet, its antigen is unknown. TCRdb recomputed calls from the multiplex PCR reads with MiXCR, one row per CDR3 protein. The data hold tens of thousands of distinct CDR3 sequences, with approximately 28% observed a single time. The source is a female donor with breast cancer. Some clones in this sample may be carry-over from other donors' samples. Sequences were obtained from axillary lymph node tissue.

The CDR3 protein is CASSRTPETQYF. The CDR3 DNA follows: TGTGCCAGCAGCCGTACCCCAGAGACCCAGTACTTC. The V and J genes are TRBV13 and TRBJ2-5; D unclear. Germline CDR1 is PRHDT and CDR2 is FYEKMQ (reference sequence). Trimming shortened V by 5 bases and J by 4 bases, and 8 bases separated the two germline ends. The CDR3 is made up of 12 amino acids.